Each of the 2 T cell receptor beta chains below was sequenced from the same sample in a study of T cells in Graves' hyperthyroidism and ophthalmopathy. Researchers amplified the TCR beta CDR3 regions from RNA transcripts. HTBI primers were the set used in a first-round RT-PCR of the TCR CDR3. TCRdb independently ran MiXCR on the multiplex PCR reads; one entry per CDR3 protein. The sample has about 290,000 distinct CDR3 sequences; about an eighth are singletons. Sample: blood. The receptors originated from a woman in her thirties or forties with Graves' hyperthyroidism.

J is TRBJ1-2 and V is TRBV27, with D tentatively TRBD1 (5 bases). Deletions cut 1 base from V and 7 bases from J, with 13 bases between. The CDR3 consists of 14 residues. Germline V gives CDR1 MNHEY, CDR2 SMNVEV (reference sequence). CDR3 sequence: CASSLLAGGGGYTF. The CDR3 coding sequence is TGTGCCAGCAGTTTATTGGCTGGCGGGGGTGGCTACACCTTC.

This clonotype occurred many times. The chain combines TRBV5-8 with TRBJ2-1; 10 bases align to TRBD1. The CDR3 covers 14 residues. With 4 bases clipped from V and 10 bases from J, the junction kept 8 bases outside the gene matches. Germline CDR1 SGHTS, CDR2 YDEGEE. CDR3 protein: CASSLGDRGNEQFF. CDR3 bases: TGTGCCAGCAGCCTAGGGGACAGGGGAAACGAGCAGTTCTTC.